The 23 T cell receptor beta chains listed next were all sequenced from one sample in a study of siplizumab effects on memory and regulatory T cells (dated by TCRdb to the late 2010s). The library was built by means of the immunoSEQ multiplex PCR assay. In its TCRdb copy, this immuneACCESS table keeps in-frame sequences only and misses some clones. Where compared with another copy, unresolved V genes explain less than half of these, and the others have no known cause. The sample contains 87,000 or so clones, around 89% of them found a single time. Together, the top ten hold roughly 14% of the sample. Sequenced: CD4+ T cells sorted from blood. These receptors were collected from a human donor in good health.

Comments on this clone: The junction and the germline gene differ at one end; a read error may be behind it. The gene calls are TRBV2 and TRBJ2-2; unclear D gene. This CDR3 has 16 amino acids. Germline CDR1 and CDR2: SNHLY and FYNNEI. The CDR3 region is CATSSSAKTNTGELFF. CDR3 DNA: TGTGCCACCAGTTCCTCAGCGAAAACGAACACCGGGGAGCTGTTTTTT.

The chain recombines TRBV29-1 with TRBJ1-1; D is possibly TRBD1 (6 bases). The CDR3 extends over 13 amino acids. The V gene lost 7 bases and the J gene lost 5 bases, with 17 bases spanning the gap. Germline CDR1 and CDR2: SQVTM and ANQGSEA. CDR3 sequence (DNA): TGCAGCGGGTGGACAGCCGAGGGGACTGAAGCTTTCTTT. Its protein product is CSGWTAEGTEAFF.

The chain links TRBV5-1 to TRBJ2-3, with TRBD1 matching over 10 bases. The length of the CDR3 is 15 residues. V shed 8 bases and J 4 bases; nucleotides not matched to a gene: 10. Looked up from germline, CDR1 is SGHRS and CDR2 is YFSETQ. The CDR3 is CASNPGQGMADTQYF. CDR3 coding DNA: TGCGCCAGTAACCCGGGACAGGGGATGGCAGATACGCAGTATTTT.

V is TRBV5-1 and J is TRBJ2-3; 11 bases fit TRBD2. The germline V gene has CDR1 SGHRS and CDR2 YFSETQ. This CDR3 has 15 residues. Unmatched junction bases numbered 2, after V lost 2 bases and J lost 3 bases. The CDR3 loop is CASSFTSGRTDTQYF. CDR3 coding DNA: TGCGCCAGCAGCTTCACTAGCGGGAGAACAGATACGCAGTATTTT. The full variable domain, in which reference TRBV5-1 and TRBJ2-3 provide the parts outside the CDR3, is KAGVTQTPRYLIKTRGQQVTLSCSPISGHRSVSWYQQTPGQGLQFLFEYFSETQRNKGNFPGRFSGRQFSNSRSEMNVSTLELGDSALYLCASSFTSGRTDTQYFGPGTRLTVL.

This chain joins TRBV9 and TRBJ2-7, with 9 bases aligning to TRBD1. The V segment lost 4 bases and the J segment 2 bases; nucleotides outside the gene matches: 4. The germline CDR1 and CDR2 sequences are SGDLS and YYNGEE. CDR3 length: 14 amino acids. CDR3 residues: CASSPRTGAYEQYF. The CDR3 DNA sequence: TGTGCCAGCAGCCCTCGGACAGGGGCCTACGAGCAGTACTTC. Variable domain in full (rest from reference TRBV9 and TRBJ2-7): DSGVTQTPKHLITATGQRVTLRCSPRSGDLSVYWYQQSLDQGLQFLIQYYNGEERAKGNILERFSAQQFPDLHSELNLSSLELGDSALYFCASSPRTGAYEQYFGPGTRLTVT.

This clone was counted a few times. The chain has TRBV7-2 and TRBJ1-5; D is unclear. Germline V gives CDR1 SGHTA, CDR2 FQGNSA. The CDR3 has 13 residues. Trimming pared 5 bases from V and 5 bases from J, leaving 10 bases between. The CDR3 reads CASSQARYQPQHF. In DNA form, the CDR3 reads TGTGCCAGCAGCCAAGCCCGATATCAGCCCCAGCATTTT.

The V call is TRBV7-3, the J call TRBJ2-1; no firm D call. Germline V lookup: CDR1 SGHTA, CDR2 FQGTGA. The germline V and J ends were trimmed by 5 bases and 0 bases, with 8 bases remaining between them. The CDR3 spans 14 residues. The CDR3 DNA is TGTGCCAGCAGCCTAAGGAGCTCCTACAATGAGCAGTTCTTC. It translates to CASSLRSSYNEQFF.

The V and J genes are TRBV29-1 and TRBJ1-3, with 8 bases fitting TRBD1. The germline CDR1 and CDR2 sequences are SQVTM and ANQGSEA. The CDR3 loop spans 14 amino acids. The V segment lost 4 bases and the J segment 4 bases; nucleotides outside the gene matches: 6. The CDR3 region has the DNA TGCAGCGTTGGCCGGGACAGGACGGGAAACACCATATATTTT. It is translated as CSVGRDRTGNTIYF.

The chain carries TRBV27 and TRBJ1-6, with a possible D match to TRBD1 (6 bases). The germline gives CDR1 MNHEY, CDR2 SMNVEV (reference sequence). V was cut by 0 bases and J by 5 bases, with 14 bases left in between. CDR3 length: 17 amino acids. As DNA, the CDR3 is TGTGCCAGCAGTTTATCGGGCAGGGGTTTTAATAATTCACCCCTCCACTTT. Its translation: CASSLSGRGFNNSPLHF.

The chain employs TRBV5-4 and TRBJ2-7, with D tentatively TRBD2 (7 bases). CDR3 length: 15 residues. The V end lost 0 bases, the J end lost 3 bases, and 13 bases lay between the germline ends. The germline V gene has CDR1 SGHNT and CDR2 YYREEE (reference sequence). The CDR3 spells CASSLDRGALYEQYF. The DNA for the CDR3 is TGTGCCAGCAGCTTGGATCGGGGGGCCCTCTACGAGCAGTACTTC.

This chain uses TRBV18 with TRBJ2-1; 12 bases are shared with TRBD2. Germline V gives CDR1 KGHSH, CDR2 LQKENI. The length of the CDR3 is 17 residues. V was pared by 3 bases and J by 0 bases, with 3 bases of the junction left unmatched. The CDR3 reads CASSPLAGGPSYNEQFF. CDR3 nucleotides: TGTGCCAGCTCACCCCTAGCGGGAGGGCCCTCCTACAATGAGCAGTTCTTC.

This clone was seen a few times. The rearrangement joins TRBV6-5 to TRBJ1-5; no reliable D call. This CDR3 contains 14 residues. The germline gives CDR1 MNHEY, CDR2 SVGAGI. V was pared by 0 bases and J by 4 bases, with 7 bases between. Written as DNA, the CDR3 is TGTGCCAGCAGTTACTCGAGAGGGAATCAGCCCCAGCATTTT. Translating gives CASSYSRGNQPQHF.

The chain has TRBV6-5 and TRBJ2-7; 12 bases are a match to TRBD2. The germline gives CDR1 MNHEY, CDR2 SVGAGI. This CDR3 is built from 14 residues. V shed 5 bases and J 5 bases; nucleotides not matched to a gene: 4. CDR3 loop: CASSRTSGTNEQYF. CDR3 nucleotide sequence: TGTGCCAGCAGTCGGACTAGCGGGACGAACGAGCAGTACTTC.

The J gene is TRBJ2-1, the V gene TRBV11-3; 8 bases fit TRBD1. This CDR3 spans 14 amino acids. Germline lookup yields CDR1 SGHNT and CDR2 YENEEA. With 5 bases clipped from V and 7 bases from J, the junction kept 7 bases outside the gene matches. CDR3 protein: CASSPGQGWNEQFF. Here the CDR3 DNA reads TGTGCCAGCAGCCCCGGACAGGGTTGGAATGAGCAGTTCTTC.

This chain uses TRBV6-1 with TRBJ1-4; 10 nucleotides line up with TRBD1. In germline, CDR1 is MNHNS, CDR2 SASEGT. The V gene end was trimmed by 2 bases and the J gene end by 5 bases; junction bases not matched to a gene: 5. The CDR3 is 16 residues long. CDR3 region: CASSENWGQGNEKLFF. CDR3 nucleotide sequence: TGTGCCAGCAGTGAAAATTGGGGACAGGGGAATGAAAAACTGTTTTTT.

The sample holds a few counts of this clone. The rearrangement joins TRBV6-1 to TRBJ1-2; TRBD1 aligns across 7 bases. The CDR3 sequence is 13 residues long. Trimming at V came to 5 bases and at J to 8 bases, leaving 8 bases not matched to a gene. Germline V gene lookup returns CDR1 MNHNS and CDR2 SASEGT. The CDR3: CASSLTGMRGYTF. CDR3 coding DNA: TGTGCCAGCAGTTTGACAGGGATGAGGGGCTACACCTTC.

The genes are TRBV30 and TRBJ2-1; TRBD2 matches at 7 bases. Per germline, CDR1 GTSNPN and CDR2 SVGIG (reference sequence). V lost 0 bases to trimming and J lost 6 bases; unmatched junction nucleotides: 8. This CDR3 region has 15 residues. CDR3: CAWSVPGGPRNEQFF. In DNA, the CDR3 is TGTGCCTGGAGTGTTCCGGGAGGTCCTCGCAATGAGCAGTTCTTC.

The chain is built from TRBV6-5 and TRBJ2-3; D remains ambiguous. CDR3 size: 15 residues. CDR1 and CDR2 from the germline V gene are MNHEY and SVGAGI. Trimming stripped 2 bases from V and 5 bases from J, with 14 bases between. The CDR3 sequence is CASSYSHRRQDTQYF. The DNA of the CDR3 is TGTGCCAGCAGTTACAGTCATCGGCGTCAAGATACGCAGTATTTT.

V is TRBV11-3 and J is TRBJ2-7; 9 positions match TRBD1. The CDR3 sequence is 14 residues long. With 2 bases clipped from V and 7 bases from J, the junction kept 6 bases outside the gene matches. Per germline, CDR1 SGHNT and CDR2 YENEEA. CDR3: CASSLRQGDPEQYF. The CDR3 nucleotides are TGTGCCAGCAGCTTAAGACAGGGGGACCCGGAGCAGTACTTC.

The chain joins TRBV19 to TRBJ2-5, with D perhaps being TRBD1 or TRBD2 (5 bases each). The CDR3 is 14 amino acids. Trimming stripped 4 bases from V and 5 bases from J, with 14 bases between. CDR1 is LNHDA and CDR2 is SQIVND in the germline V gene (reference sequence). CDR3 coding DNA: TGTGCCAGTAGTACGGACTGGGGGTTGGAGACCCAGTACTTC. This sequence encodes CASSTDWGLETQYF.

The chain uses TRBV30 and TRBJ2-7; a possible D gene is TRBD1 (5 bases). V lost 0 bases to trimming and J lost 1 base, with 10 bases between them. Per the germline V gene, CDR1 is GTSNPN and CDR2 is SVGIG (reference sequence). CDR3 size: 14 residues. As DNA, the CDR3 is TGTGCCTGGAGTGTATCTTACAGGTCCTACGAGCAGTACTTC. This gives the protein CAWSVSYRSYEQYF.

The V call is TRBV5-8, the J call TRBJ2-6; TRBD2 matches at 14 bases. V shed 4 bases, J shed 0 bases, and the junction held 6 bases outside the gene matches. The CDR3 has 19 amino acids. Germline lookup yields CDR1 SGHTS and CDR2 YDEGEE. CDR3 sequence: CASSPGGLAGVSGANVLTF. Written as DNA, the CDR3 is TGTGCCAGCAGCCCCGGGGGACTAGCGGGGGTCTCTGGGGCCAACGTCCTGACTTTC.

This chain connects TRBV6-1 to TRBJ2-7, with D tentatively TRBD2 (6 bases). The germline V and J ends were trimmed by 2 bases and 0 bases, with 11 bases remaining between them. The CDR3 runs to 15 residues. Germline CDR1 is MNHNS and CDR2 is SASEGT. This CDR3 is CASSEYAGSSYEQYF. CDR3 in DNA: TGTGCCAGCAGTGAATACGCGGGAAGCTCCTACGAGCAGTACTTC.